Sequencing of this T cell receptor beta chain was carried out in a study of human T cells and chemical hapten exposure (dated by TCRdb to the early 2020s). Background on the whole study: For sensitization, 2% DPC in acetone was applied to a 2 cm by 2 cm area of upper inner arm skin. Throughout the study period of around 25 weeks, patients also received therapeutic DPC doses to the scalp every week. Patch testing on the upper back used Finn chambers containing 0.01% DPC, with scoring done after 6 days according to International Contact Dermatitis Research Group standards. The patient cohort, mostly female, included alopecia areata with under or over 50% scalp involvement, alopecia totalis and alopecia universalis. Libraries were pooled for sequencing, and per-sample TCR yields varied mainly because of small differences in library volumes within the pool. The study tracked peripheral blood TCR repertoire changes in vivo during primary and secondary sensitization to the hapten diphenylcyclopropenone (DPC) in alopecia patients. Blood samples were taken from patients before sensitization (week 0) and at 2, 6 and about 24 weeks after DPC sensitization. Around 29 alopecia patients provided blood for TCR sequencing at one to four time points (pre-sensitization, 2, 6 and 24 weeks).

Interpreted using the paper, the time point label stands for: patch test 1, 2 weeks after DPC sensitization. The sample's treatment or condition, from its label and the paper: therapeutic diphenylcyclopropenone sensitization with weekly scalp DPC. At every patch-test visit, the blood draw took place before the patch test was put on. To be eligible, patients had to be aged 18 to 70, diagnosed with alopecia and judged suitable for DPC therapy, while pregnant patients were excluded. Total RNA was extracted from unfractionated whole blood collected in Tempus Blood RNA tubes. Notes on this clonotype: Its antigen is unknown. Base qualities are not at hand, and no much larger clone is one base apart.

The CDR3 runs 14 amino acids, cysteine and phenylalanine included. Only CDR3 DNA remains: 42 bases, in frame from the first base. CDR1 and CDR2, per the germline V gene, are MNHEY and SVGAGI. Cut back by 7 bases and 4 bases, the V and J ends lie 13 bases apart. The paper's findings and limits, for the study overall: DPC sensitization did not change the number of TCRs with a frequency above 1 in 1000, and there was no evidence of changes in global repertoire structure. Alopecia, a presumed autoimmune disease, was present in all patients, so the immune response of the patients might differ from that of healthy individuals. After repeated subsampling, changes were observed in the strength of the expansion versus patch-test correlation and in the threshold at which the correlation became significant. Significantly more large CDR3 similarity clusters were formed by expanded TCRs than by pre-sensitization or healthy control sets, consistent with antigen-driven responses. The number of PT1 expanded TCRs positively correlated with patch test score, significant at thresholds 8, 16 and 32 but not 4.

The library was prepared using RACE. This sample was sequenced with a NextSeq 500. During library preparation, unique molecular identifiers were attached to individual cDNA molecules so that TCRs could be counted in a quantitative, reproducible way. Both TCR alpha and TCR beta chains were sequenced from each blood RNA sample. Per the authors' processing: The median number of TCRs per sample was around 100,000, ranging from 23,224 to 690,600. V, J and CDR3 annotation of the TCR reads was performed with the Decombinator software suite. For PS versus PT1 abundance plots, all samples were subsampled to the same number of TCRs (28,000). TCRs were defined as expanded if absent before sensitization and observed at least eight times at the 2-week time point. TCRdb reran the public reads through fastp at Q25 and MiXCR, keeping productive beta chains. Entries are consolidated by CDR3 protein sequence, retaining the most common genes and DNA. What appears here as the V and J calls and clone size reflects TCRdb's work, not the paper's. This sample holds around 120,000 distinct CDR3 sequences; about 11% were observed only once. Of the sample, roughly 3.3% falls within the top ten clones.

The TCR comes from a woman between 40 and 50 years old with alopecia areata. Some clones in this sample may be carry-over from other donors' samples. The chain uses TRBV6-5 and TRBJ2-2; TRBD1 might be the D gene, on 5 matching bases. Sequencing was performed on whole blood, taken in connection with sensitization to the hapten diphenylcyclopropenone (DPC). The sequenced DNA: TGTGCCAGCACAGCAGGGTCGTCCACCGGGGAGCTGTTTTTT. This sequence encodes CASTAGSSTGELFF.